This entry features one T cell receptor beta chain sequence. This specimen comes from a study of monozygotic twins with inflammatory bowel disease. CDR1 is SGHTA and CDR2 is FQGNSA in the germline V gene. The CDR3 has 14 amino acids. TCRdb re-called the 5' RACE reads and shows each CDR3 protein once, DNA omitted. This listing includes about 350,000 distinct CDR3 sequences. The receptor comes from a human donor with ulcerative colitis or Crohn's disease, or a healthy co-twin of an affected twin (not recorded which). This sequence joins TRBV7-2 and TRBJ2-6. The sequenced sample consisted of blood. The CDR3 loop is CASSWGSGANVLTF.